This T cell receptor (beta chain) is drawn from a study of cytomegalovirus exposure and HLA in healthy donors. Remarks on this clone: The antigen remains unidentified.

The CDR3 contains 13 residues. Germline V gene sequence: CDR1 MNHNY, CDR2 SVGAGI (reference sequence). The trim removed 7 bases at V and 7 bases at J, leaving 4 bases unmatched. PCR amplification relied on 60 Vbeta primers (plus 13 Jbeta primers). Repertoires were generated with immunoSEQ multiplex PCR, while TCRdb's copy carries only in-frame clones and drops some. The sample holds just over 85,000 clones, roughly 70% seen once. Overall study findings and caveats: Looking again later, the authors saw that most CMV-associated TCR beta chains seemed HLA-restricted. The authors enumerated over 150 TCR beta chains as linked to cytomegalovirus.

The chain carries TRBV6-6 and TRBJ1-5; 10 positions match TRBD1. The receptor was isolated from a man aged 40-55 years in good health and CMV-seronegative. Source material: PBMCs. The CDR3 reads CASTGTGVQPQHF. The CDR3 DNA reads TGTGCCAGCACCGGGACAGGGGTACAGCCCCAGCATTTT.